This record covers a single TCR beta chain. Its antigen is undetermined. An end of the junction differs from the germline gene, which may be a read error. For TCR beta, libraries came from iRepertoire HTBI primers and Arm-PCR of CDR3 regions. TCRdb reprocessed the multiplex PCR reads via MiXCR and lists one record per CDR3 protein. The sample consists of about 470,000 distinct CDR3 sequences, 20% to 25% of them appearing once. The CDR3 loop spans 14 amino acids. Looked up from germline, CDR1 is LNHNV and CDR2 is YYDKDF (reference sequence). This specimen belongs to a study of regulatory T cells in long-lasting Graves disease. General study findings and limits: Persistent cases favored TRBV28, TRBJ1-2 and TRBJ2-5. Lower TCR diversity was seen in persistent Graves' patients than in newly diagnosed ones.

Time point: persistent/refractory GD, antithyroid drugs over 5 years with positive TRAb. Following extraction of RNA from PBMCs, that RNA was used to make the TCR library. Patients came from an endocrinology department in Xi'an, China. Approximately 10-milliliter peripheral blood samples went into EDTA tubes. The clonotype originates from a female donor with Graves disease. This chain uses TRBV15 with TRBJ1-5; D is perhaps TRBD1 (6 bases). The sequenced sample was peripheral blood mononuclear cells (PBMCs), obtained when the disease was refractory, from a patient treated with antithyroid drugs. CDR3: CATSRERDNKPQHF. The CDR3, as DNA: TGTGCCACCAGCAGAGAAAGGGACAATAAGCCCCAGCATTTT.